This entry lists 17 T cell receptor beta chains sequenced from one sample in a study of identical twins. TCRdb re-analysed the 5' RACE reads in MiXCR, keeping a single row per CDR3 protein. The sample consists of about 890,000 distinct CDR3 sequences, around 12% of them appearing once. These data were also reused for a study on yellow fever vaccine responses in identical twins.

Material: PBMCs. These receptors all stem from a woman under 30 in good health.

Here the CDR3 DNA reads TGTGCCAGCAGCGGCCAGGGACAGGCAACCTACAATGAGCAGTTCTTC. It yields the protein CASSGQGQATYNEQFF. The chain recombines TRBV7-2 with TRBJ2-1; 8 nucleotides agree with TRBD1. V lost 5 bases to trimming and J lost 2 bases; unmatched junction nucleotides: 8. This CDR3 has 16 amino acids. The germline V gene has CDR1 SGHTA and CDR2 FQGNSA.

This clonotype turned up a few times. The CDR3 sequence is CASSLGITNTEAFF. The CDR3 region has the DNA TGTGCCAGCAGCTTAGGGATAACGAACACTGAAGCTTTCTTT. The rearrangement uses TRBV11-2 and TRBJ1-1; D gene uncertain. CDR1 and CDR2 (germline): SGHAT, FQNNGV. Trimming took 1 base from V and 1 from J, leaving 7 bases between them. The CDR3 covers 14 residues. The variable domain in full, completed from reference TRBV11-2 and TRBJ1-1, reads EAGVAQSPRYKIIEKRQSVAFWCNPISGHATLYWYQQILGQGPKLLIQFQNNGVVDDSQLPKDRFSAERLKGVDSTLKIQPAKLEDSAVYLCASSLGITNTEAFFGQGTRLTVV.

This clonotype has a handful of counts. The chain is built from TRBV6-5 and TRBJ2-7; D ambiguous. CDR1 and CDR2 from the germline V gene are MNHEY and SVGAGI. V was trimmed by 4 bases and J by 4 bases, leaving 14 bases between them. The CDR3 is made up of 14 amino acids. The DNA for the CDR3 is TGTGCCAGCAGTTTCTCCTACGACCCATACGAGCAGTACGTC. Translation gives CASSFSYDPYEQYV.

The sample holds a few counts of this clonotype. This chain connects TRBV18 to TRBJ2-7, with D perhaps TRBD2 (6 bases). Trimming removed 1 base at V and 5 bases at J, with 9 bases between. The CDR3 is made up of 13 amino acids. Germline-derived CDR1 and CDR2 are KGHSH and LQKENI. The CDR3: CASSPLGGNEQYF. The DNA for the CDR3 is TGTGCCAGCTCACCACTCGGGGGTAACGAGCAGTACTTC. Full variable domain (remainder filled in from reference TRBV18 and TRBJ2-7): NAGVMQNPRHLVRRRGQEARLRCSPMKGHSHVYWYRQLPEEGLKFMVYLQKENIIDESGMPKERFSAEFPKEGPSILRIQQVVRGDSAAYFCASSPLGGNEQYFGPGTRLTVT.

This clonotype was recorded a few times. The chain joins TRBV20-1 to TRBJ2-7, with 8 bases that match TRBD1. Germline CDR1 and CDR2: DFQATT and SNEGSKA (reference sequence). V gave up 6 bases and J gave up 2 bases; unmatched junction bases: 18. The CDR3 consists of 17 residues. CDR3 nucleotide sequence: TGCAGTGCCACACGGACAGGGACCCTAGGGGAACCCTACGAGCAGTACGTC. Its protein is CSATRTGTLGEPYEQYV.

The count of this clonotype is one. The gene calls are TRBV7-9 and TRBJ2-7; 9 positions match TRBD2. Germline V gene sequence: CDR1 SEHNR, CDR2 FQNEAQ (reference sequence). The CDR3 contains 15 residues. The V segment lost 5 bases and the J segment 6 bases; nucleotides outside the gene matches: 11. This CDR3 is CASSPREGQRREQYF. For the CDR3, the DNA is TGTGCCAGCAGCCCGCGGGAGGGCCAGCGACGCGAGCAGTACTTC.

This clonotype was detected a few times. This CDR3 reads CASSPYSGSPTDTQYF. In DNA form, the CDR3 reads TGCGCCAGCAGCCCTTATAGCGGGAGCCCCACAGATACGCAGTATTTT. The V and J genes are TRBV4-1 and TRBJ2-3, with 9 positions matching TRBD2. In germline, CDR1 is MGHRA, CDR2 YSYEKL. V lost 4 bases to trimming and J lost 2 bases; unmatched junction nucleotides: 7. The CDR3 runs 16 residues.

This clonotype was detected a few times. The chain couples TRBV20-1 to TRBJ2-1, with 13 bases lining up with TRBD2. From germline, CDR1 is DFQATT and CDR2 SNEGSKA (reference sequence). J gave up 8 bases and V 4 bases, and 8 bases lay outside the gene matches. CDR3 length equals 15 residues. CDR3 nucleotide sequence: TGCAGTGCTAAACTAGCGGGAGGGGAAGGCTATGAGCAGTTCTTC. Its translation: CSAKLAGGEGYEQFF.

A few counts support this clonotype. The chain carries TRBV20-1 and TRBJ1-5, with D uncertain. V lost 3 bases, J lost 0 bases, and 9 bases lay in between. CDR1 and CDR2 (germline): DFQATT, SNEGSKA (reference sequence). The CDR3 spans 14 residues. The chain's CDR3 is CSARPSDSNQPQHF. The DNA of the CDR3 is TGCAGTGCTAGGCCGTCAGATAGCAATCAGCCCCAGCATTTT.

This clonotype has a single count. The chain combines TRBV28 with TRBJ2-1, with 10 bases matching TRBD2. CDR3 size: 15 residues. After removal of 5 bases from V and 10 bases from J, the junction contained 11 bases not matched to a gene. Germline-derived CDR1 and CDR2 are MDHEN and SYDVKM. CDR3 protein: CASSPPGLASGEQFF. In DNA form, the CDR3 reads TGTGCCAGCAGTCCCCCGGGACTAGCGTCGGGCGAGCAGTTCTTC.

V is TRBV5-5 and J is TRBJ1-5, with D possibly matching TRBD1 (5 bases). Between the trimmed V and J ends, which lost 3 bases and 4 bases, there was a span of 14 bases. Germline V gives CDR1 SGHKS, CDR2 YYEKEE (reference sequence). The length of the CDR3 is 15 residues. CDR3 in amino acids: CASSSGPAGNQPQHF. DNA of the CDR3: TGTGCCAGCAGCTCGGGACCCGCGGGAAATCAGCCCCAGCATTTT.

CDR3 nucleotide sequence: TGCAGTGCTAGGGGAGAGCCTTATCAGCCCCAGCATTTT. It yields the protein CSARGEPYQPQHF. The chain combines TRBV20-1 with TRBJ1-5, with D unresolved. The CDR3 totals 13 residues. The V end was cut by 3 bases, the J end by 5 bases, with 11 bases between. Germline V gene data show CDR1 as DFQATT and CDR2 as SNEGSKA (reference sequence).

This sequence joins TRBV24-1 and TRBJ1-1, with 7 nucleotides matching TRBD1. Losses at the gene ends were 7 bases for V and 1 base for J; bases not matched to a gene: 2. Per the germline V gene, CDR1 is KGHDR and CDR2 is SFDVKD. The length of the CDR3 is 13 residues. The CDR3 nucleotides are TGTGCCACCAGGGAGGGGGCGAACACTGAAGCTTTCTTT. It is translated as CATREGANTEAFF.

J is TRBJ2-1 and V is TRBV5-6, with 12 bases identical to TRBD2. V shed 2 bases, J shed 4 bases, and the junction held 7 bases outside the gene matches. Germline-derived CDR1 and CDR2 are SGHDT and YYEEEE. CDR3 size: 17 residues. CDR3 protein: CASSLSELAGGYNEQFF. CDR3 bases: TGTGCCAGCAGCTTATCGGAACTAGCGGGGGGATACAATGAGCAGTTCTTC.

V is TRBV28 and J is TRBJ2-7; TRBD1 matches at 11 bases. V shed 5 bases and J 6 bases; nucleotides not matched to a gene: 9. Germline CDR1 is MDHEN and CDR2 is SYDVKM. This CDR3 comprises 15 residues. In nucleotides, the CDR3 is TGTGCCAGCAGTCTAGGGGGGACAGGGGGAGGCGAGCAGTACTTC. Translating gives CASSLGGTGGGEQYF.

The chain carries TRBV11-2 and TRBJ2-3; 14 bases line up with TRBD2. Germline CDR1 reads SGHAT; CDR2 reads FQNNGV. The CDR3 consists of 16 residues. Germline trimming cut 3 bases from V and 6 bases from J; bases unmatched to any gene: 5. The CDR3 DNA follows: TGTGCCAGCAGCTTCCGACTAGCGGGAGGGGCGGATACGCAGTATTTT. The encoded protein is CASSFRLAGGADTQYF.

This clonotype was seen more than once but under ten times. The chain uses TRBV20-1 and TRBJ1-2; a weak D match, TRBD1 (5 bases). This CDR3 is built from 12 residues. V lost 5 bases and J 2 bases, leaving 9 bases between the germline ends. CDR1 and CDR2 from the germline V gene are DFQATT and SNEGSKA (reference sequence). The CDR3 DNA follows: TGCAGTGCTGGGACTCTAAACTATGGCTACACCTTC. Its translation is CSAGTLNYGYTF.